This T cell receptor (beta chain) was recovered during a study of blood T cell repertoires in COVID-19. Looking at the study overall: Both acute and convalescent COVID-19 samples were obtained from the United States, Italy and Spain. T cells, B-cell-depleted T cells, or PBMCs provided the cDNA or gDNA that served as material.

In the authors' workflow: Estimated nucleated cell counts came from reference gene primer amplification. Sequencing was performed with immunoSEQ multiplex PCR; in TCRdb, only in-frame clones are kept and a portion is missing. V, J and clone size are those of that table, while D and trimming were read from the DNA. The sample carries around 95,000 clones, around four fifths recorded once. This clone has more than one count but fewer than ten. Germline CDR1 is LNHDA and CDR2 is SQIVND (reference sequence). V lost 3 bases and J lost 8, with 13 bases in between. This CDR3 has 13 residues. This chain uses TRBV19 with TRBJ1-2; D remains ambiguous. The sequence derives from a woman in her seventies with acute or convalescent COVID-19. Sequencing was done on a sample of peripheral blood. This chain's CDR3 is CASSMVGREGYTF. The DNA for the CDR3 is TGTGCCAGTAGTATGGTAGGGAGGGAAGGCTACACCTTC.